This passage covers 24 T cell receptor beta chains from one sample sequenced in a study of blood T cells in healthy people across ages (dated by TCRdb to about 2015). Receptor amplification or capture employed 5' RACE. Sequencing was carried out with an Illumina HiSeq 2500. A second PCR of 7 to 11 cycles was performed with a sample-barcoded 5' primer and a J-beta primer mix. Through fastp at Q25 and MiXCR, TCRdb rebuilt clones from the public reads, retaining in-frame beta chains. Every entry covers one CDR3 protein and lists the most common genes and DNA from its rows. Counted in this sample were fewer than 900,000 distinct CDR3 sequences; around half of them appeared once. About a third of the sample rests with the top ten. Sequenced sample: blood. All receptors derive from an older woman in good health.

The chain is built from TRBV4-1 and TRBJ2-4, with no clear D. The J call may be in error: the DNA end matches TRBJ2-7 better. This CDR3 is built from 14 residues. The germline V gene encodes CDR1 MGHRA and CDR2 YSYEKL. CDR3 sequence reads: CASSQDDGLYEQYF. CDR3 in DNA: TGCGCCAGCAGCCAAGACGATGGGCTCTACGAGCAGTACTTC.

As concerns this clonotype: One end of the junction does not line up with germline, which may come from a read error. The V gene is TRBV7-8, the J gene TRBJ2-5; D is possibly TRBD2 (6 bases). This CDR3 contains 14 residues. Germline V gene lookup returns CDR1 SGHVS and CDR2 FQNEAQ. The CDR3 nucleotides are TGTGTCAGCAGCCCGTTGACTAGACAGCAGACCCAGTACTTC. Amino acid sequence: CVSSPLTRQQTQYF.

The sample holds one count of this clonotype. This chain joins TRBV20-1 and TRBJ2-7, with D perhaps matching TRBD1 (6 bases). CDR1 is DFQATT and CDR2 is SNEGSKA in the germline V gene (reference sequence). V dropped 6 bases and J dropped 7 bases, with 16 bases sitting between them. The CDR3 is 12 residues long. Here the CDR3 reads CSAQGQYNEQYF. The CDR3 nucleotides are TGCAGTGCCCAGGGACAATACAATGAGCAGTACTTC.

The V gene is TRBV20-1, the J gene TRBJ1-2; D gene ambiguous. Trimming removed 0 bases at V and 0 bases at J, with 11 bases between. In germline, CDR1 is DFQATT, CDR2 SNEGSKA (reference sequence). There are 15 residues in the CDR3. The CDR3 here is CSAREASRTNYGYTF. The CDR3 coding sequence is TGCAGTGCTAGAGAGGCCAGCCGAACTAACTATGGCTACACCTTC.

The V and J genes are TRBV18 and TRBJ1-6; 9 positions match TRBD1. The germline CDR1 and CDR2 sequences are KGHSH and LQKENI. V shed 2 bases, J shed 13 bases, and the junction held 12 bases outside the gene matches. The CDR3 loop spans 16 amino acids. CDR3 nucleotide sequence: TGTGCCAGCTCACCATCGGGACAGGGAAGTGCCTCTCCCCTCCACTTT. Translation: CASSPSGQGSASPLHF. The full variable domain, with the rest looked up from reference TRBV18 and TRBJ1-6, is NAGVMQNPRHLVRRRGQEARLRCSPMKGHSHVYWYRQLPEEGLKFMVYLQKENIIDESGMPKERFSAEFPKEGPSILRIQQVVRGDSAAYFCASSPSGQGSASPLHFGNGTRLTVT.

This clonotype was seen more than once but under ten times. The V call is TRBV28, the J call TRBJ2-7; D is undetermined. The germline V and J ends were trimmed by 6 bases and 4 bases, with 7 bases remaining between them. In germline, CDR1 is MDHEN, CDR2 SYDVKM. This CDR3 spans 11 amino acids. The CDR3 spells CASRQLYEQYF. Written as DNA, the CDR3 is TGTGCCAGCAGACAACTATACGAGCAGTACTTC.

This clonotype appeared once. The CDR3 DNA sequence: TGTGCCAGCAGCGTAGGGGGGGGGGACTACTACAATGAGCAGTTCTTC. It specifies CASSVGGGDYYNEQFF. This chain links TRBV9 with TRBJ2-1; 7 bases align to TRBD2. This CDR3 spans 16 amino acids. J lost 3 bases, V lost 0 bases, and 6 bases had no gene match. Germline assignment: CDR1 SGDLS and CDR2 YYNGEE.

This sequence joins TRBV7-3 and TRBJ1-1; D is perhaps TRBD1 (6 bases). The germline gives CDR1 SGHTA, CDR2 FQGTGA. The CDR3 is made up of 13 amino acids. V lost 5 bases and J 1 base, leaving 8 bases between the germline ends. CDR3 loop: CASSMGQNTEAFF. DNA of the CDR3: TGTGCCAGCAGCATGGGACAGAACACTGAAGCTTTCTTT.

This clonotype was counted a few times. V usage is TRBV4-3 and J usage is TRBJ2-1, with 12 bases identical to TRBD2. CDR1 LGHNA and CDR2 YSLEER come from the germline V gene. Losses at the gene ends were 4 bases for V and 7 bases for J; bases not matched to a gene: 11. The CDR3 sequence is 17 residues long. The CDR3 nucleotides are TGCGCCAGCAGCCGGTTGGGGACTAGCGGGCGAGGGAATGAGCAGTTCTTC. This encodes CASSRLGTSGRGNEQFF.

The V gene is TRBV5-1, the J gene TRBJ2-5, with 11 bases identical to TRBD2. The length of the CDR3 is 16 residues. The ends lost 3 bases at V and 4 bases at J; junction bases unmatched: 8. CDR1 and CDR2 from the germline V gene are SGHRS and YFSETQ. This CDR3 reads CASSSLGLAGGETQYF. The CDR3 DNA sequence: TGCGCCAGCAGCTCCCTAGGGCTAGCGGGAGGAGAGACCCAGTACTTC.

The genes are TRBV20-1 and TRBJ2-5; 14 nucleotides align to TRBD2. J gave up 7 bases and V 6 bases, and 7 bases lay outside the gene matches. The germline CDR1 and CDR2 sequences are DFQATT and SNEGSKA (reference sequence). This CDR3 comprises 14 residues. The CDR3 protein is CSAGLAGGPGTQYF. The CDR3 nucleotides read TGCAGTGCCGGACTAGCGGGGGGCCCCGGGACCCAGTACTTC.

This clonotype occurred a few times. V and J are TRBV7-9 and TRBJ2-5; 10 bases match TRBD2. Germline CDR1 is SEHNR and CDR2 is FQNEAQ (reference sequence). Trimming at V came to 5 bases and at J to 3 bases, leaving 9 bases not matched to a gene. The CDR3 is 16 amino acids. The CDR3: CASSPRTSGLKETQYF. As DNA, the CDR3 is TGTGCCAGCAGCCCGCGGACTAGCGGCTTAAAAGAGACCCAGTACTTC.

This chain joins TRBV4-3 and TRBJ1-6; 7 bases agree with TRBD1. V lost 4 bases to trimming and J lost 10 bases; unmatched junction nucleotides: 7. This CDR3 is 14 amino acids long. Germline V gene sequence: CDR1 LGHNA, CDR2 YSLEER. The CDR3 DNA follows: TGCGCCAGCAGCCTGGACAGGATTTTGTCACCCCTCCACTTT. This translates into CASSLDRILSPLHF.

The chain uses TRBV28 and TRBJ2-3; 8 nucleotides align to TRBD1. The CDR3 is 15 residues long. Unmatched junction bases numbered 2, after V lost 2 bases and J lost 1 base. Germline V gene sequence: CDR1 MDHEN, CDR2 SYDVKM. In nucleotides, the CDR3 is TGTGCCAGCAGTTTACAACAGGGGGGCACAGATACGCAGTATTTT. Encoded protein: CASSLQQGGTDTQYF.

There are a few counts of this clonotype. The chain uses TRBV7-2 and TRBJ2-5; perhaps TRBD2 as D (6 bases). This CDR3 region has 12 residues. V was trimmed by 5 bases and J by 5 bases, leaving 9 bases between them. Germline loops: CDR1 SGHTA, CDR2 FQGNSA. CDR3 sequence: CASSNRGETQYF. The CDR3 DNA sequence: TGTGCCAGCAGCAACCGGGGGGAGACCCAGTACTTC.

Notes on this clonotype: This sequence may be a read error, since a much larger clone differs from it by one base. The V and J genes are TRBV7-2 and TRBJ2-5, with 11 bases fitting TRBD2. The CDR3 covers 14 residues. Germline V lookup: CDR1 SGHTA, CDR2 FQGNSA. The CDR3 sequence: CAGSLTSGRETQYF. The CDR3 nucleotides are TGTGCCGGCAGCTTAACTAGCGGGAGAGAGACCCAGTACTTC.

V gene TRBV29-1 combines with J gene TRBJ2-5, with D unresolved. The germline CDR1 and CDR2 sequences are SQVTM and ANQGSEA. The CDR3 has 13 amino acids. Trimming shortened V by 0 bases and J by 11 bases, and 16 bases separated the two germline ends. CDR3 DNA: TGCAGCGTTGAAGACCTAGTAAATAATGAGCAGTACTTC. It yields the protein CSVEDLVNNEQYF.

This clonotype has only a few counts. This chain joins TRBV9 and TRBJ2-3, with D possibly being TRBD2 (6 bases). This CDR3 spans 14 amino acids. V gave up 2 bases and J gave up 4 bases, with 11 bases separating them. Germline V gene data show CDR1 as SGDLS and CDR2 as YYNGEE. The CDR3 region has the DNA TGTGCCAGCAGCGTCGCCGGGAGCCCAGATACGCAGTATTTT. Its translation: CASSVAGSPDTQYF.

The CDR3 loop is CSVRTQGAHNEQYF. As DNA, the CDR3 is TGCAGCGTCCGAACGCAGGGGGCACACAATGAGCAGTACTTC. The V call is TRBV29-1, the J call TRBJ2-5, with 8 bases fitting TRBD1. Germline V gene sequence: CDR1 SQVTM, CDR2 ANQGSEA. V lost 6 bases and J lost 11; bases outside the gene matches: 17. The CDR3 has 14 amino acids.

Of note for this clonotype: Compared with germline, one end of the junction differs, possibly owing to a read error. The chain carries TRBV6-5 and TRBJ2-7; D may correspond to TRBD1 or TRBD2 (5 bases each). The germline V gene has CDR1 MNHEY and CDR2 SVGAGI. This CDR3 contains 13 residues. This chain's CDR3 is CATSWGSSGEQYF. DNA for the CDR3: TGTGCCACCAGTTGGGGCTCAAGCGGAGAGCAGTACTTC.

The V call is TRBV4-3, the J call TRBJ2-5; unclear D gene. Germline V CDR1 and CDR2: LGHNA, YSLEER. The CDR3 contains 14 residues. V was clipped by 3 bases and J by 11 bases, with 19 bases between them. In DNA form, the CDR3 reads TGCGCCAGCAGCCAGGCAAGTCTACCCTTGGAGCAGTACTTC. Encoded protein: CASSQASLPLEQYF.

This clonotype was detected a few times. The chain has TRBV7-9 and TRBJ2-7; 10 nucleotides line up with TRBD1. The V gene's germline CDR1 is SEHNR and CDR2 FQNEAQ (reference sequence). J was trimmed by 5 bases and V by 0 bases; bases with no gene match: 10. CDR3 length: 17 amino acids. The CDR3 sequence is CASSLAAMGTGVHEQYF. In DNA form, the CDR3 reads TGTGCCAGCAGCTTAGCCGCCATGGGGACAGGGGTTCACGAGCAGTACTTC.

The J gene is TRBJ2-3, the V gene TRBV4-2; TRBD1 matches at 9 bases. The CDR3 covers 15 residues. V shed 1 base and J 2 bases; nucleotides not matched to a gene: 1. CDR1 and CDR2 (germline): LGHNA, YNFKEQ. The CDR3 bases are TGTGCCAGCAGCCAAGGGACAGGGGACACAGATACGCAGTATTTT. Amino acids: CASSQGTGDTDTQYF.

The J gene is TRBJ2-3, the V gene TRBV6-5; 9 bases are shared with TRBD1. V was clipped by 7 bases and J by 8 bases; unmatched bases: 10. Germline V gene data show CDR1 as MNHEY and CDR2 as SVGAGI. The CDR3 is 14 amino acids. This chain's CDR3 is CASKRGQGSGTQYF. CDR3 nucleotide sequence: TGTGCCAGCAAAAGGGGACAGGGCAGTGGTACGCAGTATTTT.